This T cell receptor beta chain stems from a study of T cell responses to AZD1222 COVID-19 vaccine. Generated by immunoSEQ multiplex PCR, the TCRdb table keeps only in-frame clones and is missing some. This sample has approximately 100,000 clones; 80% to 90% occur once, and the top ten carry 9% to 15%. Worth noting for this clone: The antigen is not known.

Study-wide results and limits: Without day 14 samples, only post-peak T cell repertoires were studied.

The CDR3 is 14 residues long. Trimming took 5 bases from V and 6 from J, leaving 16 bases between them. CDR1 and CDR2 (germline): SEHNR, FQNEAQ (reference sequence). The sample in question was peripheral blood, obtained on day 0 of AZD1222 vaccination. The source is an adult in good health. This chain links TRBV7-9 with TRBJ1-2, with a possible D match to TRBD1 (6 bases). The CDR3 loop reads CASSPYEGGDGYTF. CDR3 sequence (DNA): TGTGCCAGCAGCCCTTACGAGGGGGGCGATGGCTACACCTTC. Complete variable domain (other parts from reference TRBV7-9 and TRBJ1-2): DTGVSQNPRHKITKRGQNVTFRCDPISEHNRLYWYRQTLGQGPEFLTYFQNEAQLEKSRLLSDRFSAERPKGSFSTLEIQRTEQGDSAMYLCASSPYEGGDGYTFGSGTRLTVV.